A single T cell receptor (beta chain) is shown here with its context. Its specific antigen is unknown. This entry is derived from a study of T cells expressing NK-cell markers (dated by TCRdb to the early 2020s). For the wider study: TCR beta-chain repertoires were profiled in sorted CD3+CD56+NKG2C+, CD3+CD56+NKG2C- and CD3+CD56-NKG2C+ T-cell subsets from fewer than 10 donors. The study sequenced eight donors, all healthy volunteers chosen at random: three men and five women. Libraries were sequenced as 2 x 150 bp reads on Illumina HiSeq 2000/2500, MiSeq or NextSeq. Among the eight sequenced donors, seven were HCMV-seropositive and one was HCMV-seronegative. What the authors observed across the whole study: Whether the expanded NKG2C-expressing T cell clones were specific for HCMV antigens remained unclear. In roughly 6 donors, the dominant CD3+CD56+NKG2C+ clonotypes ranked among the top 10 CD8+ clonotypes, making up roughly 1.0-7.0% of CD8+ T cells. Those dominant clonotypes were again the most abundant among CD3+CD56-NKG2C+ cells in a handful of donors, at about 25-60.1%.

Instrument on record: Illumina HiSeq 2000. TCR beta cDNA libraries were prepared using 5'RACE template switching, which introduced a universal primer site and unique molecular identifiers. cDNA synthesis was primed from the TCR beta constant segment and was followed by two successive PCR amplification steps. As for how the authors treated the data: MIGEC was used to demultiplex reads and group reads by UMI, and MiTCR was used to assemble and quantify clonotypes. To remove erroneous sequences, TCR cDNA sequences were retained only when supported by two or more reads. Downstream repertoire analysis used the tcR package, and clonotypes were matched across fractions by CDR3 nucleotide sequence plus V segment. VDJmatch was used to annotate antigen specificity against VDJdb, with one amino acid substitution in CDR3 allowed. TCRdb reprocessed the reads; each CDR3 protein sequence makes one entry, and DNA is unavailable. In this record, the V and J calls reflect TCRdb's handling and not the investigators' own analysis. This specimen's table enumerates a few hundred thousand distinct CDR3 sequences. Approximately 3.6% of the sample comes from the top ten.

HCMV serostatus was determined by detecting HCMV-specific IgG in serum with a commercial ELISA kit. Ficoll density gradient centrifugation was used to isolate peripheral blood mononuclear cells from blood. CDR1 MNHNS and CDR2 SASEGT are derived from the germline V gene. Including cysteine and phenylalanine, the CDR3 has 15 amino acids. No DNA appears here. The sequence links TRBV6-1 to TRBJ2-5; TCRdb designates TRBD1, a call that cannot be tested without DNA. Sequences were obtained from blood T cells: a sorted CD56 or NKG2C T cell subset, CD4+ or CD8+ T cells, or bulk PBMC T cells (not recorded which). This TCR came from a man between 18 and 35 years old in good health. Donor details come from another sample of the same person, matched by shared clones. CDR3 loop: CASSEGQGIGETQYF.